The 15 T cell receptor beta chains listed next were all sequenced from one sample in a study of blood T cell repertoires in COVID-19. TCRdb's table, derived via immunoSEQ multiplex PCR, lists solely in-frame clones and lacks some. Of 40,000 to 60,000 clones in the sample, about 85% were seen once. The sample was peripheral blood. These receptors all stem from a human donor in a cohort sampled during active COVID-19.

The CDR3 DNA reads TGTGCCAGCAGTTCCGGGGGGGGTCACACCGGGGAGCTGTTTTTT. The encoded protein is CASSSGGGHTGELFF. J is TRBJ2-2 and V is TRBV6-2 or TRBV6-3, with TRBD2 matching over 8 bases. With V trimmed by 4 bases and J by 3 bases, 4 bases remained unmatched. The CDR3 covers 15 residues. Germline V gene sequence: CDR1 MNHEY, CDR2 SVGEGT.

With respect to this clone: The junction differs from germline at one of its ends, possibly a read error. The chain employs TRBV2 and TRBJ2-7, with a tentative D call TRBD2 (5 bases). Germline values: CDR1 SNHLY, CDR2 FYNNEI. The CDR3 sequence is 12 residues long. The CDR3 DNA reads as TGTGCCAGCACTGTATCGGGGTCCCGAACCGGCTTC. Translation gives CASTVSGSRTGF.

The CDR3 bases are TGTGCCAGCAGTCTCGGGACAGATCCCCGTGAGCAGTTCTTC. Translated: CASSLGTDPREQFF. The chain links TRBV27 to TRBJ2-1; 7 bases map to TRBD1. Germline-derived CDR1 and CDR2 are MNHEY and SMNVEV (reference sequence). The CDR3 length is 14 residues. J was trimmed by 9 bases and V by 5 bases; bases with no gene match: 10.

The rearrangement joins TRBV2 to TRBJ2-1; the D gene is possibly TRBD2 (6 bases). CDR1 is SNHLY and CDR2 is FYNNEI in the germline V gene. The CDR3 covers 12 residues. V was shortened by 8 bases and J by 6 bases, with 11 bases between the two germline ends. The DNA for the CDR3 is TGTGCCAGCGTCCGGGACTCCAATGAGCAGTTCTTC. Encoded protein: CASVRDSNEQFF.

The chain couples TRBV28 to TRBJ1-4; 9 nucleotides agree with TRBD1. Looked up from germline, CDR1 is MDHEN and CDR2 is SYDVKM. V lost 5 bases and J lost 10; bases outside the gene matches: 8. The CDR3 covers 14 residues. CDR3 in amino acids: CASSTGTGRLKLFF. As DNA, the CDR3 is TGTGCCAGCAGTACCGGGACAGGGCGCCTAAAACTGTTTTTT.

The rearrangement joins TRBV12-3 or TRBV12-4 to TRBJ1-4; TRBD1 matches 7 bases. The CDR3 totals 12 residues. Trimming took 6 bases from V and 5 from J; bases not matched to a gene: 0. Here the CDR3 DNA reads TGTGCCAGCAGGGGACAGAATGAAAAACTGTTTTTT. Protein product: CASRGQNEKLFF.

V gene TRBV29-1 combines with J gene TRBJ2-3; D is perhaps TRBD2 (5 bases). The CDR3 has 14 amino acids. Germline V gives CDR1 SQVTM, CDR2 ANQGSEA. Deletions cut 7 bases from V and 4 bases from J, with 18 bases between. The CDR3 DNA reads TGCAGCGCTGACTCAAAGACCGGGGCAGATACGCAGTATTTT. Amino acids: CSADSKTGADTQYF.

This rearrangement joins TRBV2 to TRBJ1-5, with D possibly matching TRBD1 (6 bases). The CDR3 spans 15 residues. Germline assignment: CDR1 SNHLY and CDR2 FYNNEI. V was pared by 6 bases and J by 5 bases, with 17 bases between. The CDR3 sequence: CASSVGGGDHQPQHF. CDR3 DNA sequence: TGTGCCAGCAGCGTCGGAGGGGGGGACCATCAGCCCCAGCATTTT.

J is TRBJ2-7 and V is TRBV19; 10 bases are shared with TRBD2. CDR3 length: 15 residues. The V gene's germline CDR1 is LNHDA and CDR2 SQIVND (reference sequence). With V trimmed by 10 bases and J by 4 bases, 13 bases remained unmatched. CDR3 region: CATNDRSSGGYEQYF. Written as DNA, the CDR3 is TGTGCCACCAACGACAGATCTAGCGGGGGTTACGAGCAGTACTTC.

This chain links TRBV12-3 or TRBV12-4 with TRBJ2-1; D call uncertain. V shed 2 bases and J shed 4 bases, with 6 bases lying between them. This CDR3 comprises 13 residues. CDR3 region: CASSLWRYNEQFF. For the CDR3, the DNA is TGTGCCAGCAGTTTATGGCGGTACAATGAGCAGTTCTTC.

The chain combines TRBV30 with TRBJ2-2, with TRBD2 identical over 11 bases. Trimming cost V 4 bases and J 6 bases; bases outside gene matches: 4. Germline CDR1 is GTSNPN and CDR2 is SVGIG (reference sequence). The CDR3 is 14 residues long. The CDR3 sequence: CAWTTSGRSGELFF. The DNA of the CDR3 is TGTGCCTGGACCACTAGCGGGAGATCCGGGGAGCTGTTTTTT.

V usage is TRBV7-6 and J usage is TRBJ1-1; possible D gene TRBD1, 5 bases. Germline CDR1 reads SGHVS; CDR2 reads FNYEAQ. CDR3 length: 14 amino acids. V was shortened by 2 bases and J by 1 base, with 8 bases between the two germline ends. CDR3 coding DNA: TGTGCCAGCAGCTTATTGGGGGGGAACACTGAAGCTTTCTTT. This translates into CASSLLGGNTEAFF.

This chain uses TRBV7-2 with TRBJ2-7; tentative D call: TRBD1 (5 bases). V lost 1 base, J lost 4 bases, and 17 bases lay in between. CDR1 is SGHTA and CDR2 is FQGNSA in the germline V gene. The length of the CDR3 is 16 residues. The CDR3 coding sequence is TGTGCCAGCAGCTTAGTGGGGCCACGCGCACTTTACGAGCAGTACTTC. This encodes CASSLVGPRALYEQYF.

The chain joins TRBV5-5 to TRBJ2-7; 7 positions match TRBD1. The V and J ends lost 4 bases and 7 bases, in that order; junction bases with no gene match: 14. Germline V gene lookup returns CDR1 SGHKS and CDR2 YYEKEE (reference sequence). This CDR3 comprises 15 residues. The CDR3 reads CASSKPGTVQGEQYF. CDR3 DNA: TGTGCCAGCAGCAAACCCGGGACAGTCCAGGGAGAGCAGTACTTC.

The chain couples TRBV18 to TRBJ2-4, with 7 bases that match TRBD2. With 0 bases clipped from V and 4 bases from J, the junction kept 0 bases outside the gene matches. CDR1 is KGHSH, CDR2 LQKENI, per germline. CDR3 length: 14 amino acids. The CDR3 spells CASSPPGLKNIQYF. CDR3 in DNA: TGTGCCAGCTCACCACCGGGACTAAAAAACATTCAGTACTTC. The variable domain in full, completed from reference TRBV18 and TRBJ2-4, reads NAGVMQNPRHLVRRRGQEARLRCSPMKGHSHVYWYRQLPEEGLKFMVYLQKENIIDESGMPKERFSAEFPKEGPSILRIQQVVRGDSAAYFCASSPPGLKNIQYFGAGTRLSVL.